Listed below are T cell receptor beta chains from one sample, sequenced in a study of blood T cell repertoires in COVID-19. Produced via immunoSEQ multiplex PCR; TCRdb's table is partial and in-frame only. The repertoire has about 75,000 clones, 79% of them found once; the top ten carry approximately 5%. The sample consisted of peripheral blood. These receptors all stem from a woman older than 75 with active or convalescent COVID-19. The CDR3 runs from the conserved cysteine through the conserved F or W. The D gene is left open where the match is weak. Size values are once, few and many counts, or a class for expanded clones, and some rows have none.

cdr3_aa cdr3_nt clone_size d_call j_call v_call
CASSIDSGTGTGEQYF TGTGCCAGTAGTATAGATTCCGGGACAGGTACTGGGGAGCAGTACTTC - TRBD1 TRBJ2-7 TRBV19
CASSLVYDTEAFF TGTGCCAGCAGCTTAGTTTATGACACTGAAGCTTTCTTT - - TRBJ1-1 TRBV7-9
CASSRSSTDTQYF TGTGCCAGCAGTAGATCTAGCACAGATACGCAGTATTTT - - TRBJ2-3 TRBV9
CASSSERREVAFF TGTGCCAGCAGTTCAGAGCGTCGGGAGGTAGCTTTCTTT - - TRBJ1-1 TRBV6-5
CASSQEHRLAGPDTQYF TGCGCCAGCAGCCAAGAGCACAGACTAGCTGGTCCAGATACGCAGTATTTT - TRBD2 TRBJ2-3 TRBV4-1
CASSFRVRSSYNSPLHF TGTGCCAGCAGTTTCAGGGTTCGAAGCTCCTATAATTCACCCCTCCACTTT - - TRBJ1-6 TRBV27
CASSITGYQPQHF TGTGCCAGTAGCATCACAGGGTACCAGCCCCAGCATTTT few - TRBJ1-5 TRBV19
CATSRDFPGTGLIEKLFF TGTGCCACCAGCAGAGATTTTCCCGGGACAGGGTTAATTGAAAAACTGTTTTTT - TRBD1 TRBJ1-4 TRBV15
CASSPPGHEDEKLFF TGTGCCAGCAGCCCCCCGGGTCATGAAGACGAAAAACTGTTTTTT - - TRBJ1-4 TRBV2
CASSRTSGGVSKNIQYF TGCGCCAGCAGCCGGACTAGCGGGGGGGTTTCCAAAAACATTCAGTACTTC - TRBD2 TRBJ2-4 TRBV5-1
CASWGRGQTGELFF TGTGCCAGTTGGGGCAGGGGGCAAACCGGGGAGCTGTTTTTT - TRBD1 TRBJ2-2 TRBV19
CASSLYNAGPPGTF TGTGCCAGCAGTTTATATAACGCAGGCCCGCCTGGCACCTTC - - TRBJ1-2 TRBV28
CAISESAGELNEQFF TGTGCCATCAGTGAGTCTGCGGGAGAATTGAATGAGCAGTTCTTC - TRBD2 TRBJ2-1 TRBV10-3
CSVAWQGANEQYF TGCAGCGTTGCTTGGCAGGGGGCAAACGAGCAGTACTTC - TRBD1 TRBJ2-7 TRBV29-1
CASSLPGSSYNEQFF TGCGCCAGCAGCCTCCCTGGTAGCTCCTACAATGAGCAGTTCTTC - - TRBJ2-1 TRBV4-1
CASSAGLAGGGSKQYF TGCGCCAGCAGCGCCGGACTAGCGGGAGGAGGAAGCAAGCAGTACTTC - TRBD2 TRBJ2-7 TRBV5-1
CASSIDLGQEETQYF TGTGCCAGTAGTATAGATTTGGGGCAGGAGGAGACCCAGTACTTC - - TRBJ2-5 TRBV19
CASRVGLAASYEQYF TGCGCCAGCAGGGTGGGACTAGCGGCCAGCTACGAGCAGTACTTC - TRBD2 TRBJ2-7 TRBV5-1
CASSVTRQGGNTIYF TGTGCCAGCAGCGTCACGAGACAGGGGGGAAACACCATATATTTT - TRBD1 TRBJ1-3 TRBV9
CASSDRVSPLHF TGTGCCAGCAGCGACAGGGTTTCACCCCTCCACTTT - TRBD1 TRBJ1-6 TRBV7-9
CATLRGSEQFF TGTGCCACCCTCCGGGGTAGTGAGCAGTTCTTC few - TRBJ2-1 TRBV19
CAWSSHTGSSGEKLFF TGTGCCTGGAGTTCACACACGGGGTCTAGTGGTGAAAAACTGTTTTTT - - TRBJ1-4 TRBV30
CASSLGGFNEKLFF TGTGCCAGCAGCTTAGGGGGCTTTAATGAAAAACTGTTTTTT - - TRBJ1-4 TRBV7-2
CASSKDMGAGNSNQPQHF TGTGCCAGTAGTAAGGATATGGGGGCAGGCAATAGCAATCAGCCCCAGCATTTT - - TRBJ1-5 TRBV19
CASSQNRDINEKLFF TGCGCCAGCAGCCAGAACAGGGACATTAATGAAAAACTGTTTTTT - - TRBJ1-4 TRBV4-1
CASSYPRTAFYEQYF TGTGCCAGCAGCTACCCCCGGACAGCCTTCTACGAGCAGTACTTC - - TRBJ2-7 TRBV5-4
CASSIGLAGGRTGELFF TGTGCCAGTAGTATAGGTCTAGCGGGAGGGCGAACCGGGGAGCTGTTTTTT - TRBD2 TRBJ2-2 TRBV19
CASSVGGQLRPETQYF TGTGCCAGCAGCGTAGGGGGACAGCTGAGGCCAGAGACCCAGTACTTC once TRBD1 TRBJ2-5 TRBV9
CASSRTGDYEQYF TGCGCCAGCAGCAGGACAGGGGACTACGAGCAGTACTTC - TRBD1 TRBJ2-7 TRBV5-1
CASSHQTGSSSYEQYF TGTGCCAGCAGTCACCAAACAGGGTCGAGCTCCTACGAGCAGTACTTC once - TRBJ2-7 TRBV27
CASSRDRGSYEQYF TGTGCCAGCAGCCGTGACAGGGGGTCCTACGAGCAGTACTTC - TRBD1 TRBJ2-7 TRBV6-5
CASSLSGNTGELFF TGTGCCAGTAGTCTGTCCGGGAACACCGGGGAGCTGTTTTTT - - TRBJ2-2 TRBV19
CASSSGQESIDTIYF TGTGCCAGCAGCTCTGGACAGGAATCTATAGACACCATATATTTT - TRBD1 TRBJ1-3 TRBV7-8
CASSYVPAGTEAFF TGTGCCAGCAGTTACGTTCCTGCCGGGACTGAAGCTTTCTTT - - TRBJ1-1 TRBV6-2/TRBV6-3
CASRLAGGLGELFF TGTGCCAGTAGATTAGCGGGGGGCCTAGGGGAGCTGTTTTTT - TRBD2 TRBJ2-2 TRBV19
CAPRALSLPYEQYF TGTGCCCCCAGGGCGTTAAGCCTCCCCTACGAGCAGTACTTC few - TRBJ2-7 TRBV27
CASSYQREGLSTDTQYF TGTGCCAGCAGTTACCAGCGGGAGGGCCTCAGCACAGATACGCAGTATTTT once TRBD2 TRBJ2-3 TRBV6-2/TRBV6-3
CASSQVLGLMIRNEQFF TGCGCCAGCAGCCAAGTTCTCGGACTCATGATTCGCAATGAGCAGTTCTTC - - TRBJ2-1 TRBV4-3
CATSRGRQGDYGYTF TGTGCCACCAGCAGAGGTCGACAGGGGGACTATGGCTACACCTTC - TRBD1 TRBJ1-2 TRBV15
CASSLGGLAEAFF TGTGCCAGCAGCCTCGGGGGTTTGGCTGAAGCTTTCTTT - - TRBJ1-1 TRBV25-1
CASRGGTGGNSPLHF TGTGCCAGCAGGGGGGGGACAGGGGGCAATTCACCCCTCCACTTT - TRBD1 TRBJ1-6 TRBV2
CASRPGQGAYEQYF TGTGCCAGCAGACCGGGACAGGGGGCTTACGAGCAGTACTTC few TRBD1 TRBJ2-7 TRBV7-9
CASSPRRQEANEKLFF TGTGCCAGTAGTCCCAGACGTCAGGAGGCTAATGAAAAACTGTTTTTT - - TRBJ1-4 TRBV19
CASSLRRLAGYNEQFF TGTGCCAGCAGCTTAAGGAGGCTAGCGGGGTACAATGAGCAGTTCTTC - TRBD2 TRBJ2-1 TRBV7-2